Following are 19 T cell receptor beta chains from one sample sequenced in a study of OX40 agonist ivuxolimab in advanced cancers. Libraries were constructed by the immunoSEQ multiplex PCR assay. TCRdb took over this immuneACCESS table, retaining in-frame rearrangements with V and J assigned. Such tables are incomplete; in checked studies, under half of the missing clones stem from an unresolved V gene, and the remainder is unexplained. In all, the sample holds roughly 100,000 clones, and around 90% of those were seen once. The ten most abundant clones make up around 0.16% of the sample. The source was CD4+ or CD8+ T cells sorted from blood, collected in a trial of the OX40 agonist ivuxolimab. The receptor set was obtained from an adult with an advanced solid tumor such as melanoma, head and neck, liver or kidney cancer.

V is TRBV4-2 and J is TRBJ1-1; D is ambiguous. Germline assignment: CDR1 LGHNA and CDR2 YNFKEQ. The V end lost 0 bases, the J end lost 1 base, and 6 bases lay between the germline ends. The CDR3 is made up of 14 amino acids. The DNA for the CDR3 is TGTGCCAGCAGCCAAGACAGAACGAACACTGAAGCTTTCTTT. This sequence encodes CASSQDRTNTEAFF.

The chain recombines TRBV5-1 with TRBJ2-3; no clear D. Germline V gene sequence: CDR1 SGHRS, CDR2 YFSETQ. CDR3 length: 14 residues. Deletions cut 0 bases from V and 3 bases from J, with 8 bases between. The chain's CDR3 is CASSLAQLTDTQYF. The CDR3, as DNA: TGCGCCAGCAGCTTGGCCCAGTTAACAGATACGCAGTATTTT.

This clone was detected a few times. The chain couples TRBV6-1 to TRBJ1-2; TRBD1 might be the D (5 bases). Trimming shortened V by 9 bases and J by 0 bases, and 11 bases separated the two germline ends. CDR3 size: 13 residues. CDR1 is MNHNS and CDR2 is SASEGT in the germline V gene. CDR3 DNA: TGTGCCAGTAGACAGCTAGCTAACTATGGCTACACCTTC. Protein: CASRQLANYGYTF.

In this sample, this clone turned up once. The chain is built from TRBV19 and TRBJ1-4; possible D gene TRBD1, 5 bases. This CDR3 region has 12 residues. Germline values: CDR1 LNHDA, CDR2 SQIVND (reference sequence). The V end lost 5 bases, the J end lost 10 bases, and 11 bases lay between the germline ends. As DNA, the CDR3 is TGTGCCAGTAGTCCCCCGCAGGGAAAACTGTTTTTT. Protein: CASSPPQGKLFF.

The V and J genes are TRBV18 and TRBJ2-5, with TRBD2 as a possible D gene (6 bases). The closer fit of TRBJ2-7 to the DNA end suggests the J call may be wrong. CDR1 KGHSH and CDR2 LQKENI come from the germline V gene. The CDR3 has 14 amino acids. DNA for the CDR3: TGTGCCAGCTCACCTGCTAGCGCGACCTACGAGCAGTACTTC. This translates into CASSPASATYEQYF.

This chain uses TRBV5-1 with TRBJ1-6; perhaps TRBD1 as D (5 bases). This CDR3 region has 17 residues. The germline CDR1 and CDR2 sequences are SGHRS and YFSETQ. V lost 0 bases and J 7 bases, leaving 17 bases between the germline ends. CDR3 amino acids: CASSLDFRTPKNSPLHF. The CDR3 DNA is TGCGCCAGCAGCTTGGATTTTAGGACACCGAAGAATTCACCCCTCCACTTT.

This chain uses TRBV9 with TRBJ2-5, with 14 bases identical to TRBD2. The CDR3 has 20 amino acids. The junction had 12 bases not matched to a gene; V was cut back by 0 bases and J by 2 bases. Germline CDR1 is SGDLS and CDR2 is YYNGEE. CDR3 sequence (DNA): TGTGCCAGCAGCGTAGGAGGGACTAGCGGGGGAGCGAGAATTCAAGAGACCCAGTACTTC. Translation: CASSVGGTSGGARIQETQYF.

This sequence joins TRBV9 and TRBJ2-5; 7 nucleotides match TRBD2. The trim removed 0 bases at V and 2 bases at J, leaving 1 base unmatched. CDR3 length: 14 amino acids. Germline V CDR1 and CDR2: SGDLS, YYNGEE. The CDR3 nucleotides read TGTGCCAGCAGCGTAGGGACTAGGCAAGAGACCCAGTACTTC. This sequence encodes CASSVGTRQETQYF.

This clone was counted between two and nine times. The CDR3 DNA is TGTGCCAGCAGCTTCTCAGCGGGGAAGGACGAGCAGTACTTC. It translates to CASSFSAGKDEQYF. The chain joins TRBV7-2 to TRBJ2-7, with 7 bases lining up with TRBD2. V was clipped by 3 bases and J by 5 bases; unmatched bases: 7. CDR1 and CDR2 from the germline V gene are SGHTA and FQGNSA. The CDR3 is 14 amino acids.

The chain joins TRBV7-1 to TRBJ2-6; D is uncertain. TRBV7-1 is placed among ORFs of uncertain function. V gave up 5 bases and J gave up 5 bases, with 22 bases separating them. The CDR3 runs to 18 residues. The CDR3 DNA follows: TGTGCCAGCAGCGATTCGACTCACGAGGAAAGTCGGGCCAACGTCCTGACTTTC. This codes for CASSDSTHEESRANVLTF.

Only a few counts were recorded for this clone. The rearrangement uses TRBV2 and TRBJ1-1, with D tentatively TRBD1 (6 bases). V was pared by 7 bases and J by 2 bases, with 11 bases between. CDR1 SNHLY and CDR2 FYNNEI come from the germline V gene. The CDR3 consists of 13 residues. CDR3 region: CASKLDSNTEAFF. The DNA of the CDR3 is TGTGCCAGCAAGTTGGACAGCAACACTGAAGCTTTCTTT.

This chain links TRBV19 with TRBJ2-7; unclear D gene. The CDR3 totals 16 residues. V gave up 1 base and J gave up 0 bases, with 13 bases separating them. CDR1 LNHDA and CDR2 SQIVND come from the germline V gene (reference sequence). CDR3 sequence: CASSIVTSPFSYEQYF. The CDR3 DNA reads as TGTGCCAGTAGTATAGTAACTTCTCCATTCTCCTACGAGCAGTACTTC. Filled out from reference TRBV19 and TRBJ2-7, the complete variable domain reads DGGITQSPKYLFRKEGQNVTLSCEQNLNHDAMYWYRQDPGQGLRLIYYSQIVNDFQKGDIAEGYSVSREKKESFPLTVTSAQKNPTAFYLCASSIVTSPFSYEQYFGPGTRLTVT.

V and J are TRBV5-6 and TRBJ2-5; 8 nucleotides align to TRBD1. Unmatched junction bases numbered 7, after V lost 4 bases and J lost 2 bases. Germline CDR1 is SGHDT and CDR2 is YYEEEE. The CDR3 loop spans 15 amino acids. The CDR3 spells CASSKTGVLQETQYF. DNA of the CDR3: TGTGCCAGCAGCAAGACAGGGGTTCTACAAGAGACCCAGTACTTC.

The V call is TRBV19, the J call TRBJ2-1; D not certain. CDR3 length equals 12 residues. With 6 bases removed from V and 6 bases from J, the gap between germline ends came to 9 bases. Germline V gene lookup returns CDR1 LNHDA and CDR2 SQIVND (reference sequence). The CDR3 sequence: CASSARVNEQFF. CDR3 in DNA: TGTGCCAGTAGCGCAAGGGTCAATGAGCAGTTCTTC.

The chain employs TRBV10-1 and TRBJ2-2; no clear D gene. Trimming removed 5 bases from V and 3 bases from J, with 4 bases in between. Germline loops: CDR1 WNHNN, CDR2 SYGVQD (reference sequence). The CDR3 is 12 amino acids. The chain's CDR3 is CASSWDTGELFF. The CDR3 DNA follows: TGCGCCAGCAGTTGGGACACCGGGGAGCTGTTTTTT.

This clone was detected only a few times. This chain links TRBV30 with TRBJ1-1; perhaps TRBD1 as D (5 bases). Germline loops: CDR1 GTSNPN, CDR2 SVGIG (reference sequence). The CDR3 totals 14 residues. Trimming stripped 1 base from V and 3 bases from J, with 12 bases between. CDR3 in amino acids: CAWSGWQGYTEAFF. The CDR3 region has the DNA TGTGCCTGGAGTGGCTGGCAGGGATACACTGAAGCTTTCTTT. Drawing the rest from reference TRBV30 and TRBJ1-1, the complete variable domain is SQTIHQWPATLVQPVGSPLSLECTVEGTSNPNLYWYRQAAGRGLQLLFYSVGIGQISSEVPQNLSASRPQDRQFILSSKKLLLSDSGFYLCAWSGWQGYTEAFFGQGTRLTVV.

This clone was counted between two and nine times. The chain is built from TRBV7-9 and TRBJ1-1; D ambiguous. Per germline, CDR1 SEHNR and CDR2 FQNEAQ (reference sequence). The V and J ends lost 5 bases and 7 bases respectively, with 17 bases between them. CDR3 size: 14 residues. CDR3 loop: CASSKQQSSVEAFF. CDR3 DNA: TGTGCCAGCAGCAAACAGCAGTCGAGTGTTGAAGCTTTCTTT.

This clone was seen only a few times. The sample contains more than one DNA sequence encoding this CDR3. This sequence joins TRBV7-3 and TRBJ2-2; D remains unclear. The germline gives CDR1 SGHTA, CDR2 FQGTGA. V was shortened by 2 bases and J by 1 base, with 2 bases between the two germline ends. The CDR3 sequence is 13 residues long. The chain's CDR3 is CASSLGNTGELFF. The DNA of the CDR3 is TGTGCCAGCAGCTTAGGGAACACCGGGGAGCTGTTTTTT.

This chain links TRBV5-1 with TRBJ1-1; no firm D call. Trimming pared 9 bases from V and 1 base from J, leaving 13 bases between. Germline CDR1 is SGHRS and CDR2 is YFSETQ. The CDR3 runs 13 residues. The CDR3 sequence is CATRQAANTEAFF. CDR3 nucleotide sequence: TGCGCCACCAGGCAGGCAGCGAACACTGAAGCTTTCTTT.